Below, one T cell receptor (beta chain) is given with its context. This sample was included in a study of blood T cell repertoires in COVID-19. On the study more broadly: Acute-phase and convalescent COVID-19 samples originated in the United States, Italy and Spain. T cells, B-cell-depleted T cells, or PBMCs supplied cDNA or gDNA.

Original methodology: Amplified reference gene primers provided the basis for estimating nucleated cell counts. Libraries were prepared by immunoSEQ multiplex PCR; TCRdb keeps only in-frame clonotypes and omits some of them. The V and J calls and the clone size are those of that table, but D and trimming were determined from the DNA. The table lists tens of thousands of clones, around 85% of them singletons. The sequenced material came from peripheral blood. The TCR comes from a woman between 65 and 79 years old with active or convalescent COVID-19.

In DNA, the CDR3 is TGTGCCAGCAGAAGGGGCCATGACTATGGCTACACCTTC. Translated: CASRRGHDYGYTF. J is TRBJ1-2 and V is TRBV6-5, with D maybe TRBD1 (5 bases). The germline V gene has CDR1 MNHEY and CDR2 SVGAGI. Trimming took off 6 bases at V and 3 bases at J, with 11 bases between the two ends. CDR3 length equals 13 residues.